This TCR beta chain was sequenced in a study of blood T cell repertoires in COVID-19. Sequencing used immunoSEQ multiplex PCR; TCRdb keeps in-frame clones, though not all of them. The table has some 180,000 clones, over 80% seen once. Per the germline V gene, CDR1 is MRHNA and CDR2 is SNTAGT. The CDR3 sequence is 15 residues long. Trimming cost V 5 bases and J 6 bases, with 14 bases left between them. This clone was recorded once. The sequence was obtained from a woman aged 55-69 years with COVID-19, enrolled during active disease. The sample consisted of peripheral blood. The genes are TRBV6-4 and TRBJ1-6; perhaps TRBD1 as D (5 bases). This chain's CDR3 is CASSRQMDFNSPLHF. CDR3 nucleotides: TGTGCCAGCAGTCGACAGATGGATTTTAATTCACCCCTCCACTTT.